Sequencing of this T cell receptor beta chain was carried out in a study of cytomegalovirus exposure and HLA in healthy donors. Notes on the study in general: Some V segments, TRBV6-2 and TRBV6-3 among them, were indistinguishable and were therefore excluded. In a later analysis, DRB1 alleles had the most associated TCRs; HLA-C alleles the fewest. Presence/absence analysis assumed near-uniform sequencing depth across donors.

This PCR relied on a set of 60 Vbeta primers and 13 Jbeta primers. Sequenced by immunoSEQ multiplex PCR; TCRdb stores in-frame clones only, minus some. This sample has about 130,000 clones, with approximately 80% found just once. With respect to this clone: Its antigen is currently unknown.

Per the germline V gene, CDR1 is SGHTA and CDR2 is FQGTGA. This CDR3 has 14 amino acids. V was shortened by 1 base and J by 3 bases, with 8 bases between the two germline ends. Sequenced material: PBMCs. The rearrangement uses TRBV7-3 and TRBJ2-3; D gene unclear. This sequence was found in a human donor in good health. As DNA, the CDR3 is TGTGCCAGCAGCTTAAATCCCACAACAGATACGCAGTATTTT. It yields the protein CASSLNPTTDTQYF. Using reference TRBV7-3 and TRBJ2-3 for the parts outside the CDR3, the full variable domain is GAGVSQTPSNKVTEKGKYVELRCDPISGHTALYWYRQSLGQGPEFLIYFQGTGAADDSGLPNDRFFAVRPEGSVSTLKIQRTERGDSAVYLCASSLNPTTDTQYFGPGTRLTVL.